These T cell receptor beta chains were read from a single sample in a study of blood T cell repertoires in COVID-19. Some clones are missing from TCRdb's copy, which holds only in-frame ones; the method was immunoSEQ multiplex PCR. This sample has over 85,000 clones, with approximately 87% found just once. Sample: peripheral blood. Receptors originate from a human donor in a cohort sampled during active COVID-19. Both conserved end residues are part of each CDR3. D genes are given only for firm matches. Clone size appears in some rows only: once, few, many, or a class for an expanded clone.

abundance | j_gene | d_gene | v_gene | CDR3aa | CDR3nt
- | TRBJ2-5 | TRBD2 | TRBV19 | CASSMTSGAETQYF | TGTGCCAGTAGTATGACTAGCGGGGCAGAGACCCAGTACTTC
once | TRBJ1-5 | TRBD1 | TRBV6-4 | CASSPTGDGNQPQHF | TGTGCCAGCAGCCCGACAGGGGATGGCAATCAGCCCCAGCATTTT
- | TRBJ2-7 | TRBD2 | TRBV30 | CAWSPSGRVNYEQYF | TGTGCCTGGAGTCCTAGCGGGAGGGTAAACTACGAGCAGTACTTC
- | TRBJ1-5 | TRBD1 | TRBV2 | CASRIRGRGQNQPQHF | TGTGCCAGCAGAATTCGCGGCAGGGGGCAAAATCAGCCCCAGCATTTT
once | TRBJ2-1 | TRBD2 | TRBV28 | CASSPSGRAVGLFHNEQFF | TGTGCCAGCAGTCCTAGCGGGAGGGCCGTAGGTCTGTTTCACAATGAGCAGTTCTTC
- | TRBJ2-7 | - | TRBV6-5 | CASSYTLLGGGGEQYF | TGTGCCAGCAGTTACACCCTTTTGGGGGGGGGCGGCGAGCAGTACTTC
- | TRBJ1-1 | TRBD1 | TRBV5-4 | CASSYRDRGNTEAFF | TGTGCCAGCAGCTACCGGGACAGGGGTAACACTGAAGCTTTCTTT
- | TRBJ2-7 | TRBD2 | TRBV5-4 | CASSWTSGASYEQYF | TGTGCCAGCAGCTGGACTAGCGGGGCATCCTACGAGCAGTACTTC
- | TRBJ2-2 | - | TRBV6-5 | CASRRIFGTGELFF | TGTGCCAGCAGGCGGATTTTCGGCACCGGGGAGCTGTTTTTT
- | TRBJ1-4 | - | TRBV7-8 | CASSLADSNNEKLFF | TGTGCCAGCAGCTTAGCAGACAGTAATAATGAAAAACTGTTTTTT
- | TRBJ2-7 | - | TRBV6-5 | CASSLQGNSYEQYF | TGTGCCAGCAGCCTCCAGGGCAACTCCTACGAGCAGTACTTC
- | TRBJ1-5 | TRBD1 | TRBV6-5 | CASVVAGGHQPQHF | TGTGCCAGCGTCGTGGCAGGGGGACATCAGCCCCAGCATTTT
- | TRBJ1-3 | - | TRBV9 | CASSATNSGNTIYF | TGTGCCAGCAGCGCCACAAACTCTGGAAACACCATATATTTT
once | TRBJ2-3 | TRBD2 | TRBV18 | CASSHAGLERADTQYF | TGTGCCAGCTCGCACGCGGGACTAGAAAGGGCAGATACGCAGTATTTT
- | TRBJ2-1 | TRBD2 | TRBV28 | CASSLLAGDVYEQFF | TGTGCCAGCAGTTTACTAGCGGGAGATGTCTATGAGCAGTTCTTC
- | TRBJ2-7 | TRBD1 | TRBV9 | CASSGQGAAYEQYF | TGTGCCAGCAGCGGGCAGGGGGCCGCCTACGAGCAGTACTTC
- | TRBJ2-6 | TRBD2 | TRBV9 | CASSAGVAPTGRGSGANVLTF | TGTGCCAGCAGCGCGGGGGTAGCGCCGACTGGGAGGGGCTCTGGGGCCAACGTCCTGACTTTC